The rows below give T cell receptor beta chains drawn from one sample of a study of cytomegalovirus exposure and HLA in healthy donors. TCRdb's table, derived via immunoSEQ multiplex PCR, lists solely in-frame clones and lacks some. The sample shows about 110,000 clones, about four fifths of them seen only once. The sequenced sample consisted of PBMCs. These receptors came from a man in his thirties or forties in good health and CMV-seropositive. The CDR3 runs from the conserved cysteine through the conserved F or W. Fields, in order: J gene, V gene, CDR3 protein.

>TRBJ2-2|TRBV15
CATSREGVYGELFF
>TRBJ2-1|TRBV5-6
CASSFTRRDLYNEQFF
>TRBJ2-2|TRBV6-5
CASSYDSGTGELFF
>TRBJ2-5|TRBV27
CASSLRGTQYF
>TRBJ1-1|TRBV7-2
CASREGRGANTEAFF
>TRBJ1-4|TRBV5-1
CASSLEKGGVIATNEKLFF
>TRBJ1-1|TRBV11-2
CASSLEAEVNTEAFF
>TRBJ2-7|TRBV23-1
CASSHWTGGSYEQYF
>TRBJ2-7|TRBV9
CASSGQTYEQYF
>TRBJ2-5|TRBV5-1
CASGAEGETQYF
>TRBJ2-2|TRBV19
CASSTINTGELFF
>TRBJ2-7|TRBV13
CASSPGVGSYEQYF
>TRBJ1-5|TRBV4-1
CASSQDNQGQPQHF
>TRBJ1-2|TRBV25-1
CASADLGGAYGYTF
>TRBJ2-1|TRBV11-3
CASSPFLPGLASNEQFF
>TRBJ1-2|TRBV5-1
CASSLGGDSYGYTF
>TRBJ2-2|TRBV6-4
CASSDSFSWERETTGELFF
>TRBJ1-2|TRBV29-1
CSVLVGTAGYTF
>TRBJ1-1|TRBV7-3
CASSTGTGFTEAFF
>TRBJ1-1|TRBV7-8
CASSPHRGRNTEAFF